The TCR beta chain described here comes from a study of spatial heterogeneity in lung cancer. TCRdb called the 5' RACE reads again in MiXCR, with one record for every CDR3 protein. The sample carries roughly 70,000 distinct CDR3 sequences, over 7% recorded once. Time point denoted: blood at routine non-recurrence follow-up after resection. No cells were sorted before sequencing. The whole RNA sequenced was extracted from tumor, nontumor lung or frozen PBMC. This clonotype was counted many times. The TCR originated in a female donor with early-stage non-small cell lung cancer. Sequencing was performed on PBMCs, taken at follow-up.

This chain's CDR3 is CASSLVGTAEAFF. DNA of the CDR3: TGTGCCAGCAGCCTTGTTGGGACAGCCGAAGCTTTCTTT. The J gene is TRBJ1-1, the V gene TRBV3-1, with TRBD1 identical over 7 bases. The V and J ends lost 4 bases and 8 bases, in that order; junction bases with no gene match: 7. Germline V gene lookup returns CDR1 LGHDT and CDR2 YNNKEL (reference sequence). This CDR3 has 13 residues.